Below, 28 T cell receptor beta chains from the same sample are listed, as sequenced in a study of patients and donors after allogeneic stem cell transplantation. TCRdb fed the RT-PCR reads into MiXCR, producing one record per CDR3 protein. The sample holds more than 850,000 distinct CDR3 sequences, about 20% seen once. The specimen sequenced was blood, either unsorted or a sorted T cell fraction (not recorded which). These receptors were obtained from a human donor who was either an allogeneic HSCT recipient or a stem cell or donor lymphocyte infusion donor (not recorded which). It is not recorded whose cells these are; they may come from a transplant donor.

This clonotype came up a few times. The V call is TRBV10-3, the J call TRBJ1-2; D not certain. The CDR3 contains 15 residues. Germline loops: CDR1 ENHRY, CDR2 SYGVKD. The V gene lost 9 bases and the J gene lost 4 bases, with 21 bases spanning the gap. CDR3 DNA sequence: TGTGCCATACTAAACCAAACACGATCCGCCTATGGCTACACCTTC. It is translated as CAILNQTRSAYGYTF.

The chain joins TRBV7-2 to TRBJ2-5, with D unresolved. Germline CDR1 and CDR2: SGHTA and FQGNSA. The CDR3 contains 16 residues. Trimming pared 1 base from V and 5 bases from J, leaving 17 bases between. The CDR3 is CASSLDYGRGGETQYF. For the CDR3, the DNA is TGTGCCAGCAGCTTAGACTATGGGCGCGGTGGGGAGACCCAGTACTTC.

In this sample, this clonotype turned up many times. The gene calls are TRBV24-1 and TRBJ2-2; D remains unclear. The CDR3 totals 13 residues. CDR1 KGHDR and CDR2 SFDVKD come from the germline V gene. V dropped 6 bases and J dropped 6 bases, with 10 bases sitting between them. Here the CDR3 DNA reads TGTGCCACCAGTCGCCAGCTGGCCGGGGAGCTGTTTTTT. As protein: CATSRQLAGELFF.

This clonotype was counted a few times. The chain uses TRBV29-1 and TRBJ2-3, with D unclear. The CDR3 spans 13 residues. Trimming cost V 3 bases and J 9 bases, with 16 bases left between them. The germline gives CDR1 SQVTM, CDR2 ANQGSEA. CDR3 coding DNA: TGCAGCGTTGAGGAGACCCCCCGGAGAACGCAGTATTTT. Protein sequence: CSVEETPRRTQYF.

This clonotype was picked up a small number of times. V gene TRBV4-1 combines with J gene TRBJ2-5, with D uncertain. V shed 0 bases and J shed 2 bases, with 16 bases lying between them. The germline V gene has CDR1 MGHRA and CDR2 YSYEKL. There are 17 residues in the CDR3. The CDR3 protein is CASSQDPANTPQETQYF. In DNA, the CDR3 is TGCGCCAGCAGCCAAGATCCGGCGAATACTCCTCAAGAGACCCAGTACTTC.

J is TRBJ2-2 and V is TRBV2; D is unclear. Germline V gene sequence: CDR1 SNHLY, CDR2 FYNNEI. The ends were cut back, 7 bases at V and 1 base at J, with 7 bases in the middle. The CDR3 consists of 13 residues. The CDR3 is CASTKENTGELFF. DNA for the CDR3: TGTGCCAGCACTAAGGAGAACACCGGGGAGCTGTTTTTT.

This clonotype has a handful of counts. The V call is TRBV20-1, the J call TRBJ2-3, with D uncertain. CDR3 length: 12 residues. V was shortened by 3 bases and J by 4 bases, with 8 bases between the two germline ends. Germline V gene sequence: CDR1 DFQATT, CDR2 SNEGSKA (reference sequence). The DNA of the CDR3 is TGCAGTGCTAGTAAGAGACCAGATACGCAGTATTTT. Residues: CSASKRPDTQYF.

This chain links TRBV18 with TRBJ1-2; D remains unclear. The ends were cut back, 2 bases at V and 5 bases at J, with 9 bases in the middle. The CDR3 totals 13 residues. Germline CDR1 and CDR2: KGHSH and LQKENI. The CDR3 bases are TGTGCCAGCTCACCAGGGAGGGAGTATGGCTACACCTTC. This encodes CASSPGREYGYTF.

This rearrangement joins TRBV7-9 to TRBJ1-5, with TRBD1 identical over 7 bases. CDR1 and CDR2 from the germline V gene are SEHNR and FQNEAQ (reference sequence). After removal of 5 bases from V and 2 bases from J, the junction contained 9 bases not matched to a gene. The CDR3 runs 16 residues. CDR3 region: CASSHKTGMGNQPQHF. CDR3 nucleotide sequence: TGTGCCAGCAGCCATAAGACAGGGATGGGCAATCAGCCCCAGCATTTT. Drawing the rest from reference TRBV7-9 and TRBJ1-5, the complete variable domain is DTGVSQNPRHKITKRGQNVTFRCDPISEHNRLYWYRQTLGQGPEFLTYFQNEAQLEKSRLLSDRFSAERPKGSFSTLEIQRTEQGDSAMYLCASSHKTGMGNQPQHFGDGTRLSIL.

The chain uses TRBV2 and TRBJ2-1; D gene uncertain. With 3 bases removed from V and 10 bases from J, the gap between germline ends came to 10 bases. Germline V gene sequence: CDR1 SNHLY, CDR2 FYNNEI. The CDR3 length is 12 residues. CDR3 DNA sequence: TGTGCCAGCAGTGAGAATGAGTTGGAGCAGTTCTTC. The encoded protein is CASSENELEQFF.

The J gene is TRBJ1-1, the V gene TRBV20-1, with a weak D call TRBD1 (6 bases). The CDR3 contains 13 residues. Trimming removed 5 bases from V and 3 bases from J, with 13 bases in between. The germline V gene has CDR1 DFQATT and CDR2 SNEGSKA (reference sequence). This CDR3 reads CSAYKDSYTEAFF. The CDR3 DNA reads TGCAGTGCTTATAAGGACAGTTACACTGAAGCTTTCTTT.

This clonotype was seen only a few times. The chain links TRBV5-1 to TRBJ2-7, with a weak D call TRBD1 (6 bases). Deletions cut 7 bases from V and 2 bases from J, with 19 bases between. The CDR3 has 15 residues. Germline V CDR1 and CDR2: SGHRS, YFSETQ. The DNA of the CDR3 is TGCGCCAGCCGACTCCGACAGGACCAAACCTACGAGCAGTACTTC. Translated, it gives CASRLRQDQTYEQYF.

This clonotype occurred a few times. The chain carries TRBV6-5 and TRBJ1-2; tentatively, D is TRBD1 (6 bases). Germline CDR1 and CDR2: MNHEY and SVGAGI. Trimming took 2 bases from V and 4 from J, leaving 11 bases between them. This CDR3 is 14 amino acids long. The CDR3 region is CASSYGSGAYGYTF. Here the CDR3 DNA reads TGTGCCAGCAGTTACGGCTCAGGGGCCTATGGCTACACCTTC.

The chain couples TRBV3-1 to TRBJ1-6; perhaps TRBD1 as D (5 bases). V was trimmed by 1 base and J by 8 bases, leaving 15 bases between them. The CDR3 sequence is 16 residues long. Germline CDR1 is LGHDT and CDR2 is YNNKEL (reference sequence). In DNA, the CDR3 is TGTGCCAGCAGCCAAGCGGGTGGGGGATCCTATTCACCCCTCCACTTT. Translation gives CASSQAGGGSYSPLHF.

The table lists this clonotype with many counts. The chain employs TRBV12-3 or TRBV12-4 and TRBJ2-2; a weak D match, TRBD1 (5 bases). V was cut by 5 bases and J by 2 bases, with 12 bases left in between. This CDR3 has 15 residues. CDR3 loop: CASSQGQANTGELFF. CDR3 bases: TGTGCCAGCAGTCAAGGACAAGCAAACACCGGGGAGCTGTTTTTT.

This clonotype was seen a few times. This rearrangement joins TRBV4-1 to TRBJ2-1; no reliable D call. Germline CDR1 and CDR2: MGHRA and YSYEKL. The CDR3 sequence is 15 residues long. The V and J ends lost 1 base and 5 bases respectively, with 12 bases between them. The CDR3 spells CASSQGLNGDNEQFF. The CDR3 DNA is TGCGCCAGCAGCCAAGGACTCAATGGCGACAATGAGCAGTTCTTC.

The chain uses TRBV12-3 or TRBV12-4 and TRBJ1-4; no clear D gene. Trimming cost V 4 bases and J 6 bases, with 12 bases left between them. The CDR3 loop spans 14 amino acids. CDR3 in amino acids: CASSSSRRDEKLFF. In DNA form, the CDR3 reads TGTGCCAGCAGTTCGTCGAGGAGGGATGAAAAACTGTTTTTT.

The genes are TRBV6-2 or TRBV6-3 and TRBJ1-2; D is unclear. With 2 bases removed from V and 7 bases from J, the gap between germline ends came to 14 bases. The germline V gene has CDR1 MNHEY and CDR2 SVGEGT. CDR3 length: 14 residues. CDR3 bases: TGTGCCAGCAGTTACCCCCGAAAAGGAGGTGGCTACACCTTC. Protein sequence: CASSYPRKGGGYTF.

A few counts support this clonotype. The chain is built from TRBV3-1 and TRBJ1-5; D remains unclear. Germline lookup yields CDR1 LGHDT and CDR2 YNNKEL (reference sequence). Between the trimmed V and J ends, which lost 6 bases and 6 bases, there was a span of 12 bases. The CDR3 covers 13 residues. DNA of the CDR3: TGTGCCAGCAGGATGGCCGGGTCTCAGCCCCAGCATTTT. Translation gives CASRMAGSQPQHF.

The table lists this clonotype with a few counts. This sequence joins TRBV7-3 and TRBJ2-1, with D maybe TRBD2 (6 bases). Germline-derived CDR1 and CDR2 are SGHTA and FQGTGA. This CDR3 contains 14 residues. V was cut by 6 bases and J by 7 bases, with 16 bases left in between. This chain's CDR3 is CASSRGSLSNEQFF. The CDR3 DNA reads as TGTGCCAGCAGTCGGGGGAGTTTAAGTAATGAGCAGTTCTTC.

V and J are TRBV5-5 and TRBJ2-3; D may be TRBD1 or TRBD2 (5 bases each). Germline assignment: CDR1 SGHKS and CDR2 YYEKEE (reference sequence). The CDR3 is 13 amino acids. Deletions cut 2 bases from V and 3 bases from J, with 7 bases between. The CDR3 bases are TGTGCCAGCAGCTTCGAGGGGACAGATACGCAGTATTTT. Its translation: CASSFEGTDTQYF. The whole variable domain, remainder taken from reference TRBV5-5 and TRBJ2-3, is DAGVTQSPTHLIKTRGQQVTLRCSPISGHKSVSWYQQVLGQGPQFIFQYYEKEERGRGNFPDRFSARQFPNYSSELNVNALLLGDSALYLCASSFEGTDTQYFGPGTRLTVL.

The chain uses TRBV4-1 and TRBJ2-3, with TRBD1 matching 10 bases. CDR3 size: 16 residues. The germline gives CDR1 MGHRA, CDR2 YSYEKL. The ends lost 0 bases at V and 2 bases at J; junction bases unmatched: 2. DNA for the CDR3: TGCGCCAGCAGCCAAGAAGGGACAGGGGACACAGATACGCAGTATTTT. This codes for CASSQEGTGDTDTQYF.

The rearrangement joins TRBV10-3 to TRBJ2-2; TRBD2 aligns across 7 bases. CDR1 and CDR2 from the germline V gene are ENHRY and SYGVKD. After removal of 6 bases from V and 5 bases from J, the junction contained 6 bases not matched to a gene. The CDR3 sequence is 14 residues long. The CDR3 region is CAISGGKGTGELFF. CDR3 DNA sequence: TGTGCCATCAGCGGGGGGAAAGGGACCGGGGAGCTGTTTTTT.

V gene TRBV5-5 combines with J gene TRBJ1-6, with 7 positions matching TRBD1. The CDR3 length is 14 residues. Germline V gives CDR1 SGHKS, CDR2 YYEKEE (reference sequence). V dropped 0 bases and J dropped 12; count of bases not matched to a gene: 6. The CDR3 region has the DNA TGTGCCAGCAGCTTGGAGGGGGCGAATCTACCCCTCCACTTT. Protein sequence: CASSLEGANLPLHF.

This clonotype was detected a few times. The chain joins TRBV12-3 or TRBV12-4 to TRBJ2-2; TRBD2 aligns across 9 bases. This CDR3 has 13 amino acids. V lost 10 bases and J lost 6; bases outside the gene matches: 6. The CDR3 reads CAILSGSSGELFF. As DNA, the CDR3 is TGTGCCATCCTTAGCGGGAGTTCCGGGGAGCTGTTTTTT.

This rearrangement joins TRBV6-1 to TRBJ1-2; the D gene is possibly TRBD1 (6 bases). Germline values: CDR1 MNHNS, CDR2 SASEGT. The V gene lost 1 base and the J gene lost 5 bases, with 14 bases spanning the gap. The CDR3 contains 15 residues. The CDR3 DNA sequence: TGTGCCAGCAGTGAAGTTGGGGGCGCTGGTTATGGCTACACCTTC. Residues: CASSEVGGAGYGYTF.

This clonotype was detected a few times. This chain connects TRBV12-3 or TRBV12-4 to TRBJ2-1; 7 nucleotides line up with TRBD1. V dropped 6 bases and J dropped 1; count of bases not matched to a gene: 9. The CDR3 loop spans 16 amino acids. The CDR3 DNA reads TGTGCCAGCAGCTGGGACAGCCCTAGGTCCTACAATGAGCAGTTCTTC. As protein: CASSWDSPRSYNEQFF.

The chain joins TRBV7-9 to TRBJ1-2; D unclear. Germline V gene lookup returns CDR1 SEHNR and CDR2 FQNEAQ (reference sequence). The CDR3 sequence is 13 residues long. Trimming shortened V by 5 bases and J by 4 bases, and 11 bases separated the two germline ends. CDR3 DNA: TGTGCCAGCAGCCCCCTAAGTGCCTATGGCTACACCTTC. Translating gives CASSPLSAYGYTF.